This TCR beta chain was identified in a study of T cell responses to AZD1222 COVID-19 vaccine. Study outcomes and limitations: Regions 160-218 and 743-854 held dominance among vaccine-associated CD4 TCRs, which spanned spike. Vaccination with two AZD1222 doses was followed by a rise in Spike-specific TCR breadth and depth. The donors showed a predominance of white British ancestry and of females, with possible underestimation of clonal diversity.

V lost 1 base, J lost 4 bases, and 20 bases lay in between. The CDR3 runs 18 residues. Germline assignment: CDR1 LGHNA and CDR2 YNFKEQ. In the case of this clone: Its antigen is still unknown.

Sequencing was performed with immunoSEQ multiplex PCR; in TCRdb, only in-frame clones are kept and a portion is missing. The profile shows more than 95,000 clones, approximately 83% of them singletons. The sequence derives from an adult in good health. Material: peripheral blood, obtained on day 0 of MenACWY control vaccination. The chain couples TRBV4-2 to TRBJ1-3, with TRBD1 as a possible D gene (6 bases). The CDR3 reads CASSQGGRVAQGGNTIYF. Here the CDR3 DNA reads TGTGCCAGCAGCCAAGGGGGGCGAGTCGCCCAGGGGGGAAACACCATATATTTT.